The clone carrying this T cell receptor (beta chain) was observed a few times. Its target is not known. The time point: cycle 4 day 1 (C4D1), after more than five weeks of nivolumab. Every patient experienced relapse after autologous stem cell transplantation, and brentuximab vedotin exposure varied. This sample is part of a study of PD-1 blockade in classical Hodgkin lymphoma. Whole-study results and caveats: There remain no defined causes for the repertoire differences, which possibly reflect disease activity or prior therapy. Before treatment, TCR diversity in newly diagnosed patients was reportedly lower than in healthy donors. CD4+ TCR diversity rose significantly by C4D1, and CD8+ TCR diversity did not.

CDR1 and CDR2 from the germline V gene are MNHNS and SASEGT. V was pared by 5 bases and J by 1 base, with 11 bases between. The CDR3 totals 14 residues. Assay used: immunoSEQ multiplex PCR; TCRdb lists only in-frame clones, some missing. In the table there are about 50,000 clones, about 75% of which are singletons. The chain links TRBV6-1 to TRBJ1-1; D uncertain. The source material was peripheral blood mononuclear cells (PBMCs), sampled before the fourth cycle of nivolumab. This TCR was sampled from a human donor with classical Hodgkin lymphoma. Here the CDR3 DNA reads TGTGCCAGCAGTCTCATTCCAGGGAACACTGAAGCTTTCTTT. Amino acid sequence: CASSLIPGNTEAFF.